This T cell receptor beta chain appears in the sequencing data of a study of blood T cell repertoires in COVID-19. The wider study: Both acute and convalescent COVID-19 samples were obtained from the United States, Italy and Spain. The cDNA or gDNA used as material had been derived from T cells, B-cell-depleted T cells, or PBMCs.

V was pared by 4 bases and J by 6 bases, with 13 bases of the junction left unmatched. This CDR3 has 17 amino acids. From germline, CDR1 is SGHDT and CDR2 YYEEEE. Original processing notes: The authors estimated nucleated cell counts from reference gene primer amplification. Clones were read by immunoSEQ multiplex PCR, and TCRdb kept only the in-frame ones, dropping some. V, J and clone size derive from that table, while D and trimming were established from the DNA sequence. The sample contains hundreds of thousands of clones, approximately 90% of which appear only once. The TCR was taken from a man between 60 and 70 years old who had recovered from COVID-19. The sample comprised peripheral blood. The chain links TRBV5-6 to TRBJ2-7, with TRBD2 matching over 13 bases. The CDR3 sequence: CASSPWTSGGPPSEQYF. The CDR3 bases are TGTGCCAGCAGCCCTTGGACTAGCGGGGGCCCCCCTAGCGAGCAGTACTTC.